This TCR beta chain was recovered during a study of lymphopenia after photon versus proton radiotherapy. Study conclusions and caveats: Post-nadir TCR diversity decline inversely tracked overall survival among those who died. After the lymphocyte nadir, photon-treated repertoires showed oligoclonal expansion, especially of CD8+ Temra cells. Only patients who died were analyzed for survival; proton advantage is unproven.

The CDR3 has 13 amino acids. V was clipped by 4 bases and J by 5 bases, with 12 bases between them. CDR1 is SGHAT and CDR2 is FQNNGV in the germline V gene. The table came from immunoSEQ multiplex PCR; TCRdb's copy has only in-frame clones and leaves some out. The table includes some 29,000 clones, roughly 87% detected once. This clone showed up just a few times. Its antigen is unidentified. The rearrangement links TRBV11-2 to TRBJ2-7, with no clear D. This sequence originates from an older woman with cholangiocarcinoma. Some clones in this sample may be carry-over from other donors' samples. Specimen: peripheral blood, collected from a patient treated with proton-based radiotherapy. The CDR3 is CASSSPVPDEQYF. CDR3 nucleotide sequence: TGTGCCAGCAGCTCCCCCGTCCCAGACGAGCAGTACTTC.